The clone carrying this T cell receptor beta chain appeared many times. The sample comes from a study of T-cell reconstitution after alpha-beta-depleted transplantation in children. Unique molecular identifiers were built into the TCRbeta library. In TCRdb, the PCR reads were re-called with MiXCR into one record per CDR3 protein. The top ten clones hold 0.79% of a sample with approximately 650,000 distinct CDR3 sequences, around 13% of them seen once. The ends were cut back, 6 bases at V and 2 bases at J, with 14 bases in the middle. Germline CDR1 and CDR2: MDHEN and SYDVKM. This CDR3 is built from 15 residues.

This sequence was found in a girl aged 2-10 years with congenital amegakaryocytic thrombocytopenia, due to receive a stem cell transplant. The sample was PBMCs, taken before TCRalphabeta/CD19-depleted stem cell transplant. J is TRBJ1-5 and V is TRBV28; D remains unclear. The CDR3 DNA sequence: TGTGCCAGCAGCTTTGGGAGGCTTGGCAATCAGCCCCAGCATTTT. It is translated as CASSFGRLGNQPQHF.